One and the same sample provided the 31 T cell receptor beta chains below, sequenced in a study of T-cell memory formation after mild COVID-19. TCRdb redid the calling of the 5' RACE reads with MiXCR, one entry per CDR3 protein. The table includes about 340,000 distinct CDR3 sequences, approximately 22% detected once. What was sequenced was PBMCs or a T cell subset sorted from them (not recorded which). The receptors were gathered from a man between 18 and 35 years old who had mild COVID-19 (a few samples of this study predate the infection). Cell type and time point are not known.

This clonotype was counted only a few times. The chain is built from TRBV11-2 and TRBJ2-1; D possibly uses TRBD1 or TRBD2 (5 bases each). Germline values: CDR1 SGHAT, CDR2 FQNNGV. The ends were cut back, 0 bases at V and 15 bases at J, with 12 bases in the middle. This CDR3 spans 12 amino acids. This chain's CDR3 is CASSLDGARPFF. The CDR3 bases are TGTGCCAGCAGCTTAGACGGGGCGAGGCCGTTCTTC.

The chain joins TRBV5-1 to TRBJ1-1; D is uncertain. V gave up 0 bases and J gave up 1 base, with 10 bases separating them. The CDR3 has 15 amino acids. Germline V gives CDR1 SGHRS, CDR2 YFSETQ. DNA of the CDR3: TGCGCCAGCAGCTTGGTCGGAGGATGGAACACTGAAGCTTTCTTT. This encodes CASSLVGGWNTEAFF.

In its sample, this clonotype was seen a few times. The chain has TRBV20-1 and TRBJ2-5; 7 bases align to TRBD2. Germline trimming cut 3 bases from V and 6 bases from J; bases unmatched to any gene: 7. Germline-derived CDR1 and CDR2 are DFQATT and SNEGSKA (reference sequence). This CDR3 is built from 13 residues. CDR3 residues: CSASIGEGKTQYF. The DNA of the CDR3 is TGCAGTGCTAGTATAGGGGAGGGGAAGACCCAGTACTTC.

The rearrangement joins TRBV6-1 to TRBJ2-7; TRBD1 matches at 10 bases. The CDR3 has 13 amino acids. Germline V lookup: CDR1 MNHNS, CDR2 SASEGT. Trimming took 6 bases from V and 4 from J; bases not matched to a gene: 3. This CDR3 is CASRGTGEYEQYF. The CDR3 DNA follows: TGTGCCAGCAGGGGGACAGGGGAGTACGAGCAGTACTTC.

This rearrangement joins TRBV12-3 or TRBV12-4 to TRBJ1-5; D remains ambiguous. The CDR3 sequence is 13 residues long. The V and J ends lost 1 base and 5 bases respectively, with 6 bases between them. The CDR3: CASSLGEHQPQHF. DNA for the CDR3: TGTGCCAGCAGTTTAGGGGAGCATCAGCCCCAGCATTTT.

Only a few counts were recorded for this clonotype. The chain carries TRBV30 and TRBJ1-3; unclear D gene. Germline values: CDR1 GTSNPN, CDR2 SVGIG (reference sequence). The CDR3 extends over 11 amino acids. Trimming left V 0 bases short and J 9 bases short, with 6 bases between. Written as DNA, the CDR3 is TGTGCCTGGAGTGTACGTGTCACCATATATTTT. It encodes CAWSVRVTIYF.

The chain employs TRBV20-1 and TRBJ2-7; 9 bases agree with TRBD2. The germline gives CDR1 DFQATT, CDR2 SNEGSKA (reference sequence). The CDR3 consists of 10 residues. Trimming at V came to 7 bases and at J to 7 bases, leaving 2 bases not matched to a gene. For the CDR3, the DNA is TGCAGTGGACTAGCGGAAGAGCAGTACTTC. Protein: CSGLAEEQYF.

This clonotype occurred a few times. This chain connects TRBV7-2 to TRBJ2-5; D is uncertain. V lost 9 bases to trimming and J lost 5 bases, with 10 bases between them. The germline V gene encodes CDR1 SGHTA and CDR2 FQGNSA. The CDR3 consists of 11 residues. CDR3 loop: CASGPGETQYF. For the CDR3, the DNA is TGTGCCAGTGGGCCCGGCGAGACCCAGTACTTC.

This sequence joins TRBV12-3 or TRBV12-4 and TRBJ1-1; D is perhaps TRBD1 (5 bases). This CDR3 is built from 14 residues. Trimming removed 8 bases from V and 0 bases from J, with 13 bases in between. In nucleotides, the CDR3 is TGTGCCAGCGGGACGGGGCCTATGAACACTGAAGCTTTCTTT. Amino acids: CASGTGPMNTEAFF.

This clonotype turned up a few times. A read error may account for a junction end that differs from germline. This chain joins TRBV4-3 and TRBJ1-2; possibly TRBD1 for D (5 bases). CDR1 is LGHNA and CDR2 is YSLEER in the germline V gene. The CDR3 has 12 amino acids. The CDR3 DNA reads as TGCGCCAGCAGCCAAAACGGGGACCCAAACATATTC. This translates into CASSQNGDPNIF.

This rearrangement joins TRBV4-1 to TRBJ2-1; a weak D match, TRBD2 (5 bases). CDR1 MGHRA and CDR2 YSYEKL come from the germline V gene. V was clipped by 1 base and J by 10 bases, with 20 bases between them. The CDR3 has 16 residues. The CDR3 spells CASSQVELDRPGEQFF. The CDR3 DNA is TGCGCCAGCAGCCAAGTGGAGCTAGACCGTCCGGGGGAGCAGTTCTTC.

This chain connects TRBV7-2 to TRBJ2-3; D is undetermined. This CDR3 comprises 13 residues. From germline, CDR1 is SGHTA and CDR2 FQGNSA. The germline V and J ends were trimmed by 5 bases and 4 bases, with 10 bases remaining between them. Written as DNA, the CDR3 is TGTGCCAGCAGCGTAATAATCTCAGATACGCAGTATTTT. This sequence encodes CASSVIISDTQYF. Drawing the rest from reference TRBV7-2 and TRBJ2-3, the complete variable domain is GAGVSQSPSNKVTEKGKDVELRCDPISGHTALYWYRQSLGQGLEFLIYFQGNSAPDKSGLPSDRFSAERTGGSVSTLTIQRTQQEDSAVYLCASSVIISDTQYFGPGTRLTVL.

The chain uses TRBV6-5 and TRBJ2-3, with 7 bases aligning to TRBD2. Trimming took 2 bases from V and 4 from J; bases not matched to a gene: 6. This CDR3 spans 15 amino acids. Germline V lookup: CDR1 MNHEY, CDR2 SVGAGI. CDR3 sequence: CASSYKRGGADTQYF. CDR3 sequence (DNA): TGTGCCAGCAGTTACAAGCGGGGCGGGGCAGATACGCAGTATTTT.

The V gene is TRBV5-6, the J gene TRBJ1-5, with 8 bases identical to TRBD1. After removal of 1 base from V and 7 bases from J, the junction contained 7 bases not matched to a gene. CDR3 size: 15 residues. Germline V gives CDR1 SGHDT, CDR2 YYEEEE. The CDR3 sequence: CASSLLSRGQQPQHF. Here the CDR3 DNA reads TGTGCCAGCAGCTTGCTGTCCAGGGGGCAACAGCCCCAGCATTTT.

This clonotype has more than one count but fewer than ten. The chain employs TRBV7-2 and TRBJ1-1; perhaps TRBD1 as D (6 bases). Germline CDR1 SGHTA, CDR2 FQGNSA. V lost 7 bases and J lost 4, with 16 bases in between. CDR3 length: 14 residues. CDR3 amino acids: CASTLGGGRTEAFF. CDR3 bases: TGTGCCAGCACCCTAGGGGGGGGACGCACTGAAGCTTTCTTT.

This clonotype has just a few counts. This chain uses TRBV7-2 with TRBJ2-1; D unresolved. The V gene's germline CDR1 is SGHTA and CDR2 FQGNSA. The CDR3 has 13 amino acids. V lost 8 bases, J lost 6 bases, and 14 bases lay in between. The CDR3 DNA sequence: TGTGCCAGCCGTCCGGTTGGGGTCAATGAGCAGTTCTTC. Translated, it gives CASRPVGVNEQFF. The full variable domain, with the rest looked up from reference TRBV7-2 and TRBJ2-1, is GAGVSQSPSNKVTEKGKDVELRCDPISGHTALYWYRQSLGQGLEFLIYFQGNSAPDKSGLPSDRFSAERTGGSVSTLTIQRTQQEDSAVYLCASRPVGVNEQFFGPGTRLTVL.

The V call is TRBV24-1, the J call TRBJ2-2; D is perhaps TRBD2 (5 bases). V was pared by 7 bases and J by 3 bases, with 11 bases between. CDR1 is KGHDR and CDR2 is SFDVKD in the germline V gene. This CDR3 has 14 residues. CDR3 residues: CATRKGEDTGELFF. In DNA, the CDR3 is TGTGCCACCAGGAAGGGAGAGGACACCGGGGAGCTGTTTTTT.

CDR3 sequence: CASRGGNQPQHF. The CDR3 nucleotides are TGTGCCAGCAGGGGCGGCAATCAGCCCCAGCATTTT. The chain has TRBV25-1 and TRBJ1-5, with D uncertain. Trimming shortened V by 6 bases and J by 2 bases, and 5 bases separated the two germline ends. The CDR3 spans 12 residues. Germline V gene sequence: CDR1 MGHDK, CDR2 SYGVNS. Together with reference TRBV25-1 and TRBJ1-5, the CDR3 gives the full variable domain: EADIYQTPRYLVIGTGKKITLECSQTMGHDKMYWYQQDPGMELHLIHYSYGVNSTEKGDLSSESTVSRIRTEHFPLTLESARPSHTSQYLCASRGGNQPQHFGDGTRLSIL.

The rearrangement joins TRBV6-5 to TRBJ1-3; the D gene is possibly TRBD1 (5 bases). Trimming stripped 2 bases from V and 1 base from J, with 12 bases between. The CDR3 is 16 residues long. The germline V gene has CDR1 MNHEY and CDR2 SVGAGI. The CDR3 loop is CASSYGALDSGNTIYF. The CDR3 coding sequence is TGTGCCAGCAGTTACGGGGCGTTAGATTCTGGAAACACCATATATTTT.

This clonotype was detected a few times. The V gene is TRBV30, the J gene TRBJ1-1; TRBD1 agrees at 8 bases. CDR3 size: 14 residues. V shed 0 bases and J 5 bases; nucleotides not matched to a gene: 5. Germline V lookup: CDR1 GTSNPN, CDR2 SVGIG (reference sequence). As DNA, the CDR3 is TGTGCCTGGAGTGTTGTCAGGGGGCATACTGAAGCTTTCTTT. Protein sequence: CAWSVVRGHTEAFF.

A single count supports this clonotype. This rearrangement joins TRBV28 to TRBJ2-5, with a possible D match to TRBD1 (6 bases). This CDR3 spans 14 amino acids. Germline-derived CDR1 and CDR2 are MDHEN and SYDVKM. V lost 6 bases and J lost 4, with 15 bases in between. The CDR3 nucleotides are TGTGCCAGCAGCGAGATCAGGGGTCCAGAGACCCAGTACTTC. It specifies CASSEIRGPETQYF.

This clonotype was counted only a few times. The chain combines TRBV2 with TRBJ1-1, with 10 positions matching TRBD1. V dropped 7 bases and J dropped 5; count of bases not matched to a gene: 7. There are 14 residues in the CDR3. Germline V gene sequence: CDR1 SNHLY, CDR2 FYNNEI. CDR3 nucleotides: TGTGCCAGCACCTCCGGGACAGGGGTAACTGAAGCTTTCTTT. Its protein product is CASTSGTGVTEAFF.

This clonotype was seen a few times. The rearrangement uses TRBV5-1 and TRBJ1-3, with unresolved D. Germline V gene sequence: CDR1 SGHRS, CDR2 YFSETQ. The CDR3 loop spans 15 amino acids. The V and J ends lost 0 bases and 0 bases respectively, with 7 bases between them. The CDR3 loop is CASSLGGFSGNTIYF. The CDR3 coding sequence is TGCGCCAGCAGCTTGGGCGGTTTCTCTGGAAACACCATATATTTT. Full variable domain (remainder filled in from reference TRBV5-1 and TRBJ1-3): KAGVTQTPRYLIKTRGQQVTLSCSPISGHRSVSWYQQTPGQGLQFLFEYFSETQRNKGNFPGRFSGRQFSNSRSEMNVSTLELGDSALYLCASSLGGFSGNTIYFGEGSWLTVV.

The gene calls are TRBV14 and TRBJ1-4; no clear D gene. This CDR3 has 13 amino acids. The germline gives CDR1 SGHDN, CDR2 FVKESK. Trimming removed 3 bases at V and 8 bases at J, with 10 bases between. The CDR3 sequence is CASSQVGGEKLFF. The CDR3 coding sequence is TGTGCCAGCAGCCAGGTCGGAGGCGAAAAACTGTTTTTT.

There are many counts of this clonotype. Sequence at one end of the junction differs from germline and may be a read error. The chain joins TRBV7-9 to TRBJ2-7; D is undetermined. From germline, CDR1 is SEHNR and CDR2 FQNEAQ (reference sequence). This CDR3 comprises 12 residues. The CDR3 here is CASSLVPYEQYF. The DNA of the CDR3 is TGCGCCAGCAGCTTGGTTCCCTACGAGCAGTACTTC.

The chain combines TRBV12-3 or TRBV12-4 with TRBJ1-1, with TRBD1 identical over 8 bases. The trim removed 6 bases at V and 7 bases at J, leaving 10 bases unmatched. This CDR3 spans 14 amino acids. In DNA, the CDR3 is TGTGCCAGCAGCAGAGAACAGGGGGGTGGTGAAGCTTTCTTT. Protein: CASSREQGGGEAFF.

This clonotype was seen more than once but under ten times. V usage is TRBV27 and J usage is TRBJ2-4; tentatively, D is TRBD1 (6 bases). The V gene lost 3 bases and the J gene lost 5 bases, with 11 bases spanning the gap. There are 14 residues in the CDR3. Germline assignment: CDR1 MNHEY and CDR2 SMNVEV (reference sequence). CDR3 bases: TGTGCCAGCAGTTTTACAGGGACGGAAAACATTCAGTACTTC. The encoded protein is CASSFTGTENIQYF.

The V and J genes are TRBV7-9 and TRBJ2-2; tentative D call: TRBD2 (5 bases). Trimming shortened V by 0 bases and J by 6 bases, and 8 bases separated the two germline ends. The CDR3 has 14 amino acids. Germline V gene data show CDR1 as SEHNR and CDR2 as FQNEAQ (reference sequence). CDR3 region: CASSLAGRAGELFF. DNA for the CDR3: TGTGCCAGCAGCTTAGCAGGGAGAGCCGGGGAGCTGTTTTTT.

The chain joins TRBV5-1 to TRBJ1-1, with 8 nucleotides matching TRBD1. V was clipped by 3 bases and J by 6 bases; unmatched bases: 10. The CDR3 covers 15 residues. CDR1 SGHRS and CDR2 YFSETQ come from the germline V gene. In DNA form, the CDR3 reads TGCGCCAGCAGCTCTCCACAGGGGGTAGAGTCTGAAGCTTTCTTT. Translated, it gives CASSSPQGVESEAFF.

This clonotype occurred a few times. The rearrangement links TRBV5-5 to TRBJ2-1; D is unresolved. The length of the CDR3 is 13 residues. Germline CDR1 SGHKS, CDR2 YYEKEE (reference sequence). V gave up 0 bases and J gave up 6 bases, with 7 bases separating them. CDR3 loop: CASSLAPANEQFF. The CDR3 DNA is TGTGCCAGCAGCTTGGCTCCTGCCAATGAGCAGTTCTTC.

The chain has TRBV7-2 and TRBJ1-5; a weak D match, TRBD1 (6 bases). With 6 bases removed from V and 7 bases from J, the gap between germline ends came to 19 bases. The CDR3 has 15 amino acids. The germline CDR1 and CDR2 sequences are SGHTA and FQGNSA. CDR3 nucleotide sequence: TGTGCCAGCAGGGCAGGGGCGATGTGGTCACAGCCCCAGCATTTT. Protein sequence: CASRAGAMWSQPQHF.